The table lists the clone carrying this T cell receptor (beta chain) with a count of one. Antigen specificity is unknown. The record originates from a study of blood T cells in healthy people across ages. Study at large: About one barcoded beta molecule per two T cells was the capture yield of template switching.

General study points: Researchers judged that diversity estimates from one million T cells fell short of true values. Aged donors had fewer naive CD4+ cells and lower diversity than long-lived donors.

Germline V gene sequence: CDR1 SGHDT, CDR2 YYEEEE. The CDR3 is 15 amino acids. V gave up 4 bases and J gave up 8 bases, with 19 bases separating them. A second 7 to 11 cycle PCR used barcoded and J-beta primers. A template-switch adaptor that had 12 random nucleotides put a tag on each cDNA molecule. TCRdb redid the calling of the 5' RACE reads with MiXCR, one entry per CDR3 protein. In the table there are 1,800,000 or so distinct CDR3 sequences, about two fifths of which are singletons. This clonotype originated in a human donor in good health. Input material: blood. V and J are TRBV5-6 and TRBJ2-1; D is ambiguous. The CDR3 coding sequence is TGTGCCAGCAGCCCCACCTGGCAACAGTTGTATGAGCAGTTCTTC. Protein: CASSPTWQQLYEQFF.